This T cell receptor (beta chain) was obtained from a study of blood T cell repertoires in COVID-19. Across the whole study: Sites across the United States, Italy and Spain contributed samples from acute and convalescent COVID-19. Nucleic acid was either cDNA or gDNA, and it came from T cells, B-cell-depleted T cells, or PBMCs.

The germline V gene encodes CDR1 LGHDT and CDR2 YNNKEL (reference sequence). The length of the CDR3 is 15 residues. Germline trimming cut 8 bases from V and 6 bases from J; bases unmatched to any gene: 8. In the original processing: Amplification of reference gene primers was used by the study to estimate nucleated cell counts. Sequencing was performed with immunoSEQ multiplex PCR; in TCRdb, only in-frame clones are kept and a portion is missing. From that table come the V and J calls and clone size; the DNA was used to work out D and trimming. This table holds about 190,000 clones, 70% to 90% found once.

Source material: peripheral blood. The source is a human donor in a cohort sampled during active COVID-19. The rearrangement links TRBV3-1 (or the pseudogene TRBV3-2) to TRBJ2-3; 13 bases match TRBD2. CDR3: CASSLTSGGRDTQYF. In DNA, the CDR3 is TGTGCCAGCTCCCTGACTAGCGGGGGGAGGGATACGCAGTATTTT.